This entry concerns a single T cell receptor (beta chain). This clone was detected only a few times. The specificity of this receptor is unknown. No much larger clonotype is one base removed from it; base qualities were not supplied. Preparation of the library involved the immunoSEQ multiplex PCR assay. For the multiplex PCR, a mixture combining 60 forward primers for TCR Vbeta segments and 13 reverse primers for TCR Jbeta segments was used. The CDR3 region of rearranged TCR beta genes was amplified from genomic DNA with a multiplex PCR assay. Amplified TCR beta libraries were sequenced as 87-base-pair reads on the Illumina HiSeq System. As for the authors' bioinformatics: A later analysis counted about 82 million unique TCR beta chains across the 500 to 850 repertoires, and around 9.9 million of these chains were shared by at least two donors. Raw reads were error-corrected and collapsed into unique sequences by a nearest-neighbor algorithm in which closely related sequences were merged to remove PCR and sequencing errors. CDR3 sequences were aligned to IMGT reference sequences to assign V, D and J gene segments. For a sequence to be retained, a match of at least six nucleotides was required to both a V gene segment and a J gene segment. A rearrangement counted as productive if the CDR3 had no stop codons and remained in frame with V and J, and every other rearrangement counted as non-productive. CDR3 was defined according to IMGT convention as the region running from the second conserved V-encoded cysteine to the conserved J-encoded phenylalanine. Sequences without an unambiguous match to a single V gene segment were excluded from the earlier analysis of almost 600 of the donors. In an earlier analysis of some 590 of the donors, a V segment was called functional when productive rearrangements were above 56.7%, and segregating when the standard deviation between donors exceeded 5%. A statistical classification framework was built to diagnose cytomegalovirus status from the catalog of TCR beta chain sequences. In a later analysis, TCR nucleotide sequences were compared against IMGT/GENE-DB human TR gene sequences so that V and J genes could be assigned. In a later analysis, CDR3 sequences and most-parsimonious VDJ recombination scenarios were assigned using the TCRdist pipeline. A later analysis defined each TCR beta chain by its CDR3 amino acid sequence plus V-gene family, and excluded reads lacking a unique V-gene family. In a later analysis, 550 to 650 highly shared, low-generation-probability nucleotide sequences were removed to address suspected cross-contamination and a sequencing artifact. For each public chain, a later analysis derived a clonal expansion index from normalized ranks of inferred template counts within each repertoire. A later analysis computed generation probabilities with a VDJ recombination model fitted to out-of-frame rearrangements, and checked the results against IGoR. In a later analysis, TCR-TCR, TCR-HLA and TCR-CMV co-occurrence was scored with hypergeometric tests, and a repertoire-size bias correction was applied to TCR pairs. False discovery rates were estimated in a later analysis by permuting HLA or CMV assignments 20 times. In a later analysis, co-occurring TCRs were grouped with DBSCAN, and TCRdist sequence similarity was added when clustering was performed within HLA-allele-positive subsets. Repertoires with fewer than 30,000 or more than 120,000 public chains were left out of co-occurrence clustering, as were about five repertoires with anomalous nucleotide sharing. The clones in this table, taken by TCRdb from immuneACCESS, are in-frame only. Not every clone is retained; where verified, under half of the shortfall comes from an unresolved V gene, and the cause of the rest is unknown. That table furnishes V, J and clone size, whereas the DNA furnished D and trimming. This sample comprises some 160,000 clones, approximately 80% of them detected only once. Clones ranked in the top ten supply 1.6% of the sample.

This sample was included in a study of cytomegalovirus exposure and HLA in healthy donors (TCRdb year 2017). In the study overall: An earlier analysis of approximately 590 of the donors reported 250 to 300 Gb of sequence data and 117 million unique TCR beta sequences from roughly 200 million T cells. Of the roughly 400 genotyped donors, 80% to 90% were placed in the genetic ancestry cluster associated with self-reported Caucasian donors. Roughly 5 DR-DQ haplotypes were treated as single units for association and clustering because of strong linkage in the cohort. Around 320 gigabases of sequencing data and around 87 million unique TCR sequences were included in an early release covering roughly 700 HLA-typed donors. The number of typed donors differed by locus: 629-630 for A, B, C, DRB1 and DQB1; approximately 520 for DQA1; around 610 for DPA1; and roughly 450 for DPB1. In the later analysis, no new phenotypic data were used to find candidate immune exposures; instead, reliance was placed on TCR beta sequences and their occurrence across donors. Both class I and class II loci were covered by HLA typing, at four-digit resolution. Every repertoire in the discovery cohort had been generated on one and the same sequencing platform. To decide whether each TCR beta V gene segment behaved as functional or pseudogenic, an earlier analysis of several hundred of the donors relied on high-throughput TCR beta sequencing. To predict cytomegalovirus infection status, the study combined high-throughput TCR immunosequencing, statistical association of individual TCRs with disease status, and machine learning. Besides the first cohort of 666 subjects, a separate validation cohort made up of 120 or so different subjects was used. The study used immunosequencing to profile the T cell repertoires of around 600 subjects and linked those repertoires to cytomegalovirus serostatus. The study aimed to test whether signatures of past pathogen exposure could be identified by cataloging public T cell receptors. To study patterns of TCR occurrence, a later analysis re-analyzed previously published TCR beta repertoires from hundreds of donors and added high-resolution HLA genotyping. Among around 400 genotyped donors of the cohort, an average of approximately 240,000 unique TCR beta nucleotide sequences was sequenced per donor, of which 15% to 20% were non-productive. Donor age, sex, ethnicity and CMV serostatus were compiled together with the repertoire data. In a later genetic analysis, genome-wide SNP genotypes for about three fifths of the roughly 670 donors were used, and that subset was treated as a discovery cohort. General findings and caveats noted by the study authors: According to the authors, the approach could potentially be generalized to other disease states and immunological phenotypes. In a later analysis, HLA-associated TCR beta chains were found to be more clonally expanded and to have lower generation probabilities than equally common non-associated chains. Broadly in line with IMGT annotations, most TCR beta V segments showed up in productive rearrangements about 87% or about 30% of the time in an earlier analysis of several hundred of the donors. In a later analysis, several top co-occurrence clusters were reported to appear linked to parvovirus B19, influenza, CMV and Epstein-Barr virus. Presence/absence analyses assumed roughly uniform sequencing depth across donors, an assumption that may not hold. A further reported finding was that TCR beta sequences accurately predicted the HLA-A and HLA-B alleles for most subjects in the first cohort. Some IMGT-functional V segments, including TRBV6-2 and TRBV6-3, could not be distinguished by the 87-base-pair reads and were therefore excluded. A cluster of highly shared sequence variants was judged likely to be a technical artifact of the sequencing pipeline. According to a later analysis, most CMV-associated TCR beta chains appeared to be HLA-restricted, and the HLA associations seemed to be driven largely by CMV exposure. Across donors, most TCR sequences were observed very rarely, whereas some public TCRs were present in many individuals. Only TCR beta chains were sequenced in this cohort, and the absence of alpha or paired-chain data limited detectable features. CMV serostatus was the only immune exposure information available for the cohort. The study gave a list of under 200 TCR beta chains associated with cytomegalovirus. The classifier was reported to diagnose cytomegalovirus status with high specificity and sensitivity in both the original and validation cohorts. V-gene and J-gene trimming of TCR beta chains was associated with a missense DCLRE1C variant in a later genetic analysis, and the association was replicated in an independent cohort. Because some donors lacked HLA typing at each locus, the association tests relied only on the typed subset. Because counts were too low, roughly 17 rarely observed V segments, including chromosome 9 orphons, were left out of the earlier analysis of 587 of the donors. According to a later analysis, TCR association rates differed among HLA loci, with DRB1 alleles showing the most associated TCRs and HLA-C alleles showing the fewest. A few of the identified cytomegalovirus-associated TCR beta chains were confirmed in vitro to be specific for cytomegalovirus antigens. A later analysis associated about 17,000 TCR beta sequences with specific HLA alleles at a false discovery rate of 0.05. When HLA alleles, especially DR and DQ, strongly co-occurred, attributing TCR associations to individual alleles was difficult. Correlated functional status among segregating V segments might be attributable to linkage disequilibrium, but an unknown experimental factor could not be ruled out. In a later genetic analysis, fewer N-insertions in productive TCRs were reported among donors in an Asian-associated ancestry cluster than the approximately 670-donor mean.

The cohort consisted of 666 healthy bone marrow donors. At the time of sampling, all cohort members were nominally healthy, though unrecorded immune exposures were likely present. The donor tested CMV seronegative, placing the donor among the 300 to 450 seronegative members of the cohort. A peripheral blood sample was provided by each donor, and peripheral blood mononuclear cells were used for TCR beta sequencing. Genomic DNA was extracted from the blood cell samples with the Qiagen DNeasy Blood Extraction Kit. V loses 5 bases, J loses 9 bases, and the germline ends lie 29 bases apart. CDR1 and CDR2, looked up from the germline V gene (reference sequence), are SEHNR and FQNEAQ. Counted from cysteine to phenylalanine, this CDR3 has 19 amino acids. Of all the DNA, just the CDR3 is kept, 57 bases in frame from base 1.

This clonotype was obtained from a woman aged 25 to 39 in good health and CMV-seronegative. The sequenced material came from PBMCs. The chain is encoded by TRBV7-9 joined to TRBJ1-6; a tentative D call is TRBD1 (5 bases match). In nucleotide form, the sequence is TGTGCCAGCAGCCCCAGAGGCGGACACAATTCCCTGGAGGGTTCACCCCTCCACTTT. It translates as CASSPRGGHNSLEGSPLHF.